This TCR beta chain is from a study of T-cell memory formation after mild COVID-19. Notes on the study in general: For contracting clones, CD4+ ones sat mainly in CM and EM, CD8+ in EMRA. Clonal second-wave expansions that peaked on day 37 had unconfirmed SARS-CoV-2 specificity.

TCRdb recomputed calls from the 5' RACE reads with MiXCR, one row per CDR3 protein. The data hold around 110,000 distinct CDR3 sequences, with 14% observed a single time. CDR3 length equals 12 residues. Trimming removed 6 bases from V and 6 bases from J, with 12 bases in between. From germline, CDR1 is MNHEY and CDR2 SVGEGT. Note on this clonotype: Antigen specificity is unknown.

V is TRBV6-2 or TRBV6-3 and J is TRBJ2-7; no clear D gene. Sequencing was done on a sample of PBMCs or a T cell subset sorted from them (not recorded which). The sequence came from a man aged 18 to 29 who had mild COVID-19 (a few samples of this study predate the infection). Cell type and time point are not known. CDR3 nucleotides: TGTGCCAGCAGCCCCGGATCGGTCGAGCAGTACTTC. Protein product: CASSPGSVEQYF.